The 27 T cell receptor beta chains listed next were all sequenced from one sample in a study of TIL therapy for anti-PD-1-resistant metastatic lung cancer. Noted time point: pre-treatment sample, taken before nivolumab and TIL therapy. This was the immunoSEQ v3 assay. The protocol was immunoSEQ multiplex PCR, while the TCRdb copy is restricted to in-frame clones and leaves out a portion. The repertoire consists of about 46,000 clones, with 65% to 90% occurring once and the leading ten covering around 5.1%. The specimen comprised blood, sampled at baseline. Receptors were obtained from a person aged 25-85 years with non-small cell lung cancer.

The V and J genes are TRBV11-2 and TRBJ2-3; maybe TRBD2 (6 bases). V shed 3 bases and J shed 4 bases, with 11 bases lying between them. CDR1 is SGHAT and CDR2 is FQNNGV in the germline V gene. The CDR3 covers 14 residues. In DNA, the CDR3 is TGTGCCAGCAGCTTGGGACTGTTGCCAGATACGCAGTATTTT. Translating it yields CASSLGLLPDTQYF.

This chain links TRBV30 with TRBJ1-3; perhaps TRBD1 as D (5 bases). There are 14 residues in the CDR3. Per germline, CDR1 GTSNPN and CDR2 SVGIG (reference sequence). The ends were cut back, 5 bases at V and 1 base at J, with 12 bases in the middle. The CDR3 sequence is CAWGGVTSGNTIYF. DNA for the CDR3: TGTGCCTGGGGGGGGGTGACTTCTGGAAACACCATATATTTT.

The genes are TRBV5-1 and TRBJ2-3; perhaps TRBD2 as D (5 bases). Germline assignment: CDR1 SGHRS and CDR2 YFSETQ. This CDR3 region has 15 residues. The ends were cut back, 4 bases at V and 6 bases at J, with 18 bases in the middle. The CDR3 coding sequence is TGCGCCAGCAGCCGGACGGGCCACGGAGGCGATACGCAGTATTTT. As protein: CASSRTGHGGDTQYF.

This chain uses TRBV7-3 with TRBJ1-5, with D perhaps TRBD1 (5 bases). The CDR3 spans 16 residues. V was cut by 5 bases and J by 0 bases, with 14 bases left in between. Germline V CDR1 and CDR2: SGHTA, FQGTGA. This chain's CDR3 is CASSTNGGDSNQPQHF. The CDR3 nucleotides are TGTGCCAGCAGCACCAATGGGGGAGATAGCAATCAGCCCCAGCATTTT. The variable domain in full, with the rest retrieved from reference TRBV7-3 and TRBJ1-5, is GAGVSQTPSNKVTEKGKYVELRCDPISGHTALYWYRQSLGQGPEFLIYFQGTGAADDSGLPNDRFFAVRPEGSVSTLKIQRTERGDSAVYLCASSTNGGDSNQPQHFGDGTRLSIL.

The gene calls are TRBV4-1 and TRBJ1-3; D unresolved. V lost 0 bases, J lost 3 bases, and 9 bases lay in between. Germline V gene lookup returns CDR1 MGHRA and CDR2 YSYEKL. The CDR3 is made up of 15 amino acids. The DNA for the CDR3 is TGCGCCAGCAGCCAAGAAGAGATGTTTGGAAACACCATATATTTT. Translating gives CASSQEEMFGNTIYF.

The genes are TRBV9 and TRBJ2-1; 11 bases fit TRBD2. With V trimmed by 1 base and J by 5 bases, 5 bases remained unmatched. Germline assignment: CDR1 SGDLS and CDR2 YYNGEE. This CDR3 is 16 amino acids long. Here the CDR3 DNA reads TGTGCCAGCAGCGTACTGCCTAGCGGGGGGAACAATGAGCAGTTCTTC. It translates to CASSVLPSGGNNEQFF. The full variable domain, with the rest looked up from reference TRBV9 and TRBJ2-1, is DSGVTQTPKHLITATGQRVTLRCSPRSGDLSVYWYQQSLDQGLQFLIQYYNGEERAKGNILERFSAQQFPDLHSELNLSSLELGDSALYFCASSVLPSGGNNEQFFGPGTRLTVL.

This clone was counted once. The chain combines TRBV7-9 with TRBJ2-1; D gene unclear. With 11 bases removed from V and 6 bases from J, the gap between germline ends came to 11 bases. Per the germline V gene, CDR1 is SEHNR and CDR2 is FQNEAQ (reference sequence). This CDR3 is 11 amino acids long. The CDR3 here is CASPMANEQFF. The CDR3 DNA reads as TGTGCCTCACCAATGGCCAATGAGCAGTTCTTC. The whole variable domain, filled in from reference TRBV7-9 and TRBJ2-1, reads DTGVSQNPRHKITKRGQNVTFRCDPISEHNRLYWYRQTLGQGPEFLTYFQNEAQLEKSRLLSDRFSAERPKGSFSTLEIQRTEQGDSAMYLCASPMANEQFFGPGTRLTVL.

This chain connects TRBV18 to TRBJ1-3; the D gene is possibly TRBD1 (6 bases). Between the trimmed V and J ends, which lost 3 bases and 0 bases, there was a span of 24 bases. Looked up from germline, CDR1 is KGHSH and CDR2 is LQKENI. This CDR3 has 20 residues. The CDR3 loop is CASSPPGPGGQRGSGNTIYF. The CDR3 coding sequence is TGTGCCAGCTCACCCCCCGGCCCCGGGGGGCAAAGGGGCTCTGGAAACACCATATATTTT.

V is TRBV6-4 and J is TRBJ2-1, with 9 bases that match TRBD2. Trimming cost V 3 bases and J 7 bases; bases outside gene matches: 4. The CDR3 has 14 residues. The germline V gene encodes CDR1 MRHNA and CDR2 SNTAGT. Here the CDR3 reads CASSEREGGNEQFF. The CDR3 DNA reads as TGTGCCAGCAGTGAGCGGGAGGGGGGGAATGAGCAGTTCTTC.

This chain joins TRBV6-5 and TRBJ2-7, with D maybe TRBD1 (5 bases). Per the germline V gene, CDR1 is MNHEY and CDR2 is SVGAGI. Trimming cost V 8 bases and J 4 bases, with 18 bases left between them. The CDR3 length is 14 residues. CDR3 loop: CASGNRGQGYEQYF. CDR3 nucleotide sequence: TGTGCCAGCGGTAATCGTGGCCAGGGATACGAGCAGTACTTC.

The genes are TRBV30 and TRBJ1-2; D remains unclear. CDR1 is GTSNPN and CDR2 is SVGIG in the germline V gene (reference sequence). The CDR3 is 13 amino acids. With 3 bases removed from V and 2 bases from J, the gap between germline ends came to 10 bases. This chain's CDR3 is CAWRVDLNYGYTF. In nucleotides, the CDR3 is TGTGCCTGGAGGGTCGACTTAAACTATGGCTACACCTTC.

The chain joins TRBV7-2 to TRBJ1-1; unclear D gene. V gave up 2 bases and J gave up 1 base, with 5 bases separating them. CDR3 length equals 13 residues. From germline, CDR1 is SGHTA and CDR2 FQGNSA. The CDR3 DNA follows: TGTGCCAGCAGCTTACGAGGGAACACTGAAGCTTTCTTT. Encoded protein: CASSLRGNTEAFF.

The chain carries TRBV7-2 and TRBJ2-5; D remains ambiguous. Per the germline V gene, CDR1 is SGHTA and CDR2 is FQGNSA. CDR3 length: 15 residues. The V end lost 2 bases, the J end lost 5 bases, and 15 bases lay between the germline ends. CDR3 region: CASSLIGGLMETQYF. DNA for the CDR3: TGTGCCAGCAGCTTAATCGGCGGTCTAATGGAGACCCAGTACTTC.

This clone showed up just once. The chain carries TRBV11-2 and TRBJ2-2; TRBD2 agrees at 9 bases. The CDR3 is 16 amino acids. Germline V gene sequence: CDR1 SGHAT, CDR2 FQNNGV. V shed 1 base, J shed 6 bases, and the junction held 6 bases outside the gene matches. Here the CDR3 DNA reads TGTGCCAGCAGCTTAGTGCGGGAGGGCCTGTCCGGGGAGCTGTTTTTT. This encodes CASSLVREGLSGELFF. Full variable domain (rest looked up from reference TRBV11-2 and TRBJ2-2): EAGVAQSPRYKIIEKRQSVAFWCNPISGHATLYWYQQILGQGPKLLIQFQNNGVVDDSQLPKDRFSAERLKGVDSTLKIQPAKLEDSAVYLCASSLVREGLSGELFFGEGSRLTVL.

There are a few counts of this clone. The rearrangement links TRBV7-3 to TRBJ2-2, with 9 bases that match TRBD2. Germline CDR1 is SGHTA and CDR2 is FQGTGA. CDR3 length: 15 amino acids. V lost 5 bases, J lost 6 bases, and 7 bases stayed unmatched. CDR3: CASSLAIAGAGELFF. The CDR3 DNA reads TGTGCCAGCAGCCTCGCCATAGCGGGAGCCGGGGAGCTGTTTTTT.

On this clone: The sample holds other DNA sequences that translate to the same CDR3. V is TRBV11-2 and J is TRBJ1-2, with D possibly TRBD1 on 5 matching bases. CDR3 length: 13 amino acids. V shed 0 bases and J shed 8 bases, with 10 bases lying between them. Germline V gene sequence: CDR1 SGHAT, CDR2 FQNNGV. The CDR3 DNA reads as TGTGCCAGCAGCTTAGATCGGACACGAGGCTACACCTTC. Translation gives CASSLDRTRGYTF.

The sample holds one count of this clone. The V call is TRBV29-1, the J call TRBJ2-1; D perhaps matches TRBD2 (6 bases). Trimming shortened V by 5 bases and J by 8 bases, and 13 bases separated the two germline ends. The CDR3 covers 12 residues. Germline assignment: CDR1 SQVTM and CDR2 ANQGSEA. CDR3 coding DNA: TGCAGCGTTCGGGGGAACGGGGATGAGCAGTTCTTC. This codes for CSVRGNGDEQFF.

The chain combines TRBV6-5 with TRBJ1-1, with TRBD1 matching over 9 bases. From germline, CDR1 is MNHEY and CDR2 SVGAGI. The CDR3 has 14 residues. With V trimmed by 8 bases and J by 4 bases, 8 bases remained unmatched. The DNA of the CDR3 is TGTGCCAGCGGCCAGACAGGGGGTAGCACTGAAGCTTTCTTT. The encoded protein is CASGQTGGSTEAFF.

This clone was observed once. The V call is TRBV19, the J call TRBJ2-3; the match to TRBD2 covers 8 bases. The CDR3 contains 15 residues. Germline V gene sequence: CDR1 LNHDA, CDR2 SQIVND (reference sequence). The V gene end was trimmed by 4 bases and the J gene end by 6 bases; junction bases not matched to a gene: 9. The CDR3 sequence: CASSRGTGGMDTQYF. CDR3 DNA: TGTGCCAGTAGTAGGGGGACGGGGGGGATGGATACGCAGTATTTT.

This sequence joins TRBV7-3 and TRBJ2-5, with D tentatively TRBD1 or TRBD2 (6 bases each). The CDR3 has 15 amino acids. Deletions cut 5 bases from V and 5 bases from J, with 18 bases between. CDR1 and CDR2 (germline): SGHTA, FQGTGA. Here the CDR3 reads CASSPEGGAGETQYF. Here the CDR3 DNA reads TGTGCCAGCAGCCCAGAGGGGGGCGCGGGGGAGACCCAGTACTTC.

The V call is TRBV9, the J call TRBJ2-7; tentative D call: TRBD1 (6 bases). CDR3 length equals 14 residues. The germline V gene encodes CDR1 SGDLS and CDR2 YYNGEE. Trimming stripped 4 bases from V and 4 bases from J, with 15 bases between. The CDR3 spells CASSPAGQRYEQYF. The CDR3 DNA sequence: TGTGCCAGCAGCCCTGCAGGACAGCGATACGAGCAGTACTTC.

This clone was detected only once. The CDR3 protein is CASSYDLTGGYGYTF. The CDR3 nucleotides are TGTGCCAGCAGCTATGACCTGACAGGGGGTTATGGCTACACCTTC. This rearrangement joins TRBV6-4 to TRBJ1-2, with 9 bases that match TRBD1. Germline loops: CDR1 MRHNA, CDR2 SNTAGT. The V and J ends lost 6 bases and 5 bases, in that order; junction bases with no gene match: 10. The CDR3 consists of 15 residues.

This clone was counted only a few times. J is TRBJ2-2 and V is TRBV2, with D perhaps matching TRBD2 (6 bases). V dropped 4 bases and J dropped 4 bases, with 7 bases sitting between them. The germline V gene encodes CDR1 SNHLY and CDR2 FYNNEI. The CDR3 totals 13 residues. CDR3 coding DNA: TGTGCCAGCAGTGGCGGGGCCACCGGGGAGCTGTTTTTT. Translation: CASSGGATGELFF. Full variable domain (outside the CDR3, taken from reference TRBV2 and TRBJ2-2): EPEVTQTPSHQVTQMGQEVILRCVPISNHLYFYWYRQILGQKVEFLVSFYNNEISEKSEIFDDQFSVERPDGSNFTLKIRSTKLEDSAMYFCASSGGATGELFFGEGSRLTVL.

This clone was detected only once. V usage is TRBV10-1 and J usage is TRBJ2-3; D call uncertain. Germline lookup yields CDR1 WNHNN and CDR2 SYGVQD (reference sequence). V was trimmed by 9 bases and J by 4 bases, leaving 20 bases between them. The CDR3 length is 15 residues. The CDR3, as DNA: TGCGCCAGGGCTCAGGTGTCCACTCTTGCAGATACGCAGTATTTT. Protein: CARAQVSTLADTQYF.

This clone was observed a single time. The V gene is TRBV6-2 or TRBV6-3, the J gene TRBJ1-5; 8 bases are shared with TRBD1. Per germline, CDR1 MNHEY and CDR2 SVGEGT. J lost 5 bases, V lost 2 bases, and 8 bases had no gene match. The CDR3 has 16 amino acids. The CDR3 here is CASSYPRDRGHQPQHF. CDR3 nucleotide sequence: TGTGCCAGCAGTTACCCCCGTGACAGGGGCCATCAGCCCCAGCATTTT.

The V gene is TRBV4-3, the J gene TRBJ2-3; TRBD2 aligns across 13 bases. The length of the CDR3 is 16 residues. With 2 bases clipped from V and 5 bases from J, the junction kept 4 bases outside the gene matches. Germline loops: CDR1 LGHNA, CDR2 YSLEER. The DNA of the CDR3 is TGCGCCAGCAGCCAAACTAGCGGGGGGGCCGTAGATACGCAGTATTTT. Protein sequence: CASSQTSGGAVDTQYF.

This clone was found once. The V gene is TRBV20-1, the J gene TRBJ2-7; unclear D gene. The CDR3 is 11 residues long. The germline CDR1 and CDR2 sequences are DFQATT and SNEGSKA (reference sequence). The V end was cut by 0 bases, the J end by 2 bases, with 2 bases between. Here the CDR3 reads CSARDPYEQYF. The CDR3 bases are TGCAGTGCTAGAGACCCCTACGAGCAGTACTTC.